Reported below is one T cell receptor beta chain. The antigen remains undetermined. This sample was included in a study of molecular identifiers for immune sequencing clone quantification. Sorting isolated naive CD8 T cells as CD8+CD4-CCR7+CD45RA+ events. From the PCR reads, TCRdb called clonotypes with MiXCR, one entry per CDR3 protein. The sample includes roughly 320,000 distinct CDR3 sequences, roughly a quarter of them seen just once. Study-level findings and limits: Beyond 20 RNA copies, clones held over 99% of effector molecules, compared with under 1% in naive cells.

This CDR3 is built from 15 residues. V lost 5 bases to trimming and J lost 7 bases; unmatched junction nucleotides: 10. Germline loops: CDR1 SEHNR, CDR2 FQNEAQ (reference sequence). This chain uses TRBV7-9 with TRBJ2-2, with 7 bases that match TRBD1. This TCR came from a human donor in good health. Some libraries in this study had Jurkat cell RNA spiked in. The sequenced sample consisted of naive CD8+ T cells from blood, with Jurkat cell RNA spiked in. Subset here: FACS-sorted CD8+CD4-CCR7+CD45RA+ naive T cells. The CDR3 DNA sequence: TGTGCCAGCAGCATCAGGACAGGTTCGCACGGGGAGCTGTTTTTT. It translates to CASSIRTGSHGELFF.